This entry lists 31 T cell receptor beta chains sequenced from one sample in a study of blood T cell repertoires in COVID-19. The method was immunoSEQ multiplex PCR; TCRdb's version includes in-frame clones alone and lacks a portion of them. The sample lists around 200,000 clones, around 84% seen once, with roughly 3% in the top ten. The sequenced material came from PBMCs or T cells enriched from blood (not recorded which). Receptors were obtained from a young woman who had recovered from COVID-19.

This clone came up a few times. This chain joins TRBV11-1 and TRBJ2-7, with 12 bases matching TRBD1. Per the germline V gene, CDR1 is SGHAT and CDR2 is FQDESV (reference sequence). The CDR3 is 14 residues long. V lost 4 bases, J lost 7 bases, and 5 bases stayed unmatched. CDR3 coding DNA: TGTGCCAGCAGCTCGGGACAGGGGGCTCGGGAGCAGTACTTC. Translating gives CASSSGQGAREQYF.

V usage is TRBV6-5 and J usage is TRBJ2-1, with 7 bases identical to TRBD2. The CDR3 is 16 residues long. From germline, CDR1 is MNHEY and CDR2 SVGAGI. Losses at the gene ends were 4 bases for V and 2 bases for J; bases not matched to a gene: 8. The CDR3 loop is CASSSLGRRPYNEQFF. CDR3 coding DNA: TGTGCCAGCAGTTCCCTCGGGAGGAGGCCCTACAATGAGCAGTTCTTC.

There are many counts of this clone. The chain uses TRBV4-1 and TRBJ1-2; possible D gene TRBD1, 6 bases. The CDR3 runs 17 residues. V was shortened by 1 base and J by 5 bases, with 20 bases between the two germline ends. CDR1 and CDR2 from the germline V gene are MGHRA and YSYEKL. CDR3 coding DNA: TGCGCCAGCAGCCAAGTTGAAGGGGCAGGGAGGGGGTATGGCTACACCTTC. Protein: CASSQVEGAGRGYGYTF.

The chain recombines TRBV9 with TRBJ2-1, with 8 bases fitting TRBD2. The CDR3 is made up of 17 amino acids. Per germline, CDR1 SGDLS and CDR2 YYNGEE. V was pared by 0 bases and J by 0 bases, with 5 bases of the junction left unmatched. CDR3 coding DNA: TGTGCCAGCAGCGTAGGACGGGCGGGAGGCTCCTACAATGAGCAGTTCTTC. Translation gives CASSVGRAGGSYNEQFF.

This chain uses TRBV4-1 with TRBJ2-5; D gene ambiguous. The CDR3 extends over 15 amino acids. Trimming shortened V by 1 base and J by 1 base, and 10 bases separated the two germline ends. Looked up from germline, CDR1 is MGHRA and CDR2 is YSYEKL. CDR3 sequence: CASSQGPGFQETQYF. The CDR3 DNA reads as TGCGCCAGCAGCCAAGGTCCAGGCTTCCAAGAGACCCAGTACTTC.

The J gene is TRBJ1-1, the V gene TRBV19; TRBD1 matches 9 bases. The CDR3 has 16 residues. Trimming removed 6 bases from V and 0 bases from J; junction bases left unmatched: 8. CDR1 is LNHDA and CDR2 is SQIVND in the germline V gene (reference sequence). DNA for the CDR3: TGTGCCAGTAGATCCGGGACAGGGAGGATGAACACTGAAGCTTTCTTT. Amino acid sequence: CASRSGTGRMNTEAFF.

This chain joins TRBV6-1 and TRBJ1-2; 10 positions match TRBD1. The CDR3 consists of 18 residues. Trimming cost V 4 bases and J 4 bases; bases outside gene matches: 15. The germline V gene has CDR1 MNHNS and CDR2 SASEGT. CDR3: CASSGTGTGASRGYGYTF. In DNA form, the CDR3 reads TGTGCCAGCAGTGGGACCGGGACAGGGGCGTCTCGGGGCTATGGCTACACCTTC.

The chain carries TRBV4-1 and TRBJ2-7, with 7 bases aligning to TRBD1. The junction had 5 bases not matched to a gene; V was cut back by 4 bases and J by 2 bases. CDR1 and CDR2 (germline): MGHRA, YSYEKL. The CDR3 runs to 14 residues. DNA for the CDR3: TGCGCCAGCAGCCTGGGGCAGGGGGCCTACGAGCAGTACGTC. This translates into CASSLGQGAYEQYV.

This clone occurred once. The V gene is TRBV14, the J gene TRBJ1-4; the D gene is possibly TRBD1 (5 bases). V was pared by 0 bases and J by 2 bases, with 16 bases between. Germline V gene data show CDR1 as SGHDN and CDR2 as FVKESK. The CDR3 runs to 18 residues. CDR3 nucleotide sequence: TGTGCCAGCAGCCAAGAAATAATAGTTGGGGCCACTAATGAAAAACTGTTTTTT. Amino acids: CASSQEIIVGATNEKLFF. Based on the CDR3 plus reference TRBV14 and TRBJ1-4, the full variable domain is EAGVTQFPSHSVIEKGQTVTLRCDPISGHDNLYWYRRVMGKEIKFLLHFVKESKQDESGMPNNRFLAERTGGTYSTLKVQPAELEDSGVYFCASSQEIIVGATNEKLFFGSGTQLSVL.

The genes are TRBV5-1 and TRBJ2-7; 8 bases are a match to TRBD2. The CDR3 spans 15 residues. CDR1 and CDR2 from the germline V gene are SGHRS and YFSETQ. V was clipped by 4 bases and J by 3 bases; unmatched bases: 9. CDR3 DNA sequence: TGCGCCAGCAGCCCCGACGGGGGGGCTGTCTACGAGCAGTACTTC. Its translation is CASSPDGGAVYEQYF.

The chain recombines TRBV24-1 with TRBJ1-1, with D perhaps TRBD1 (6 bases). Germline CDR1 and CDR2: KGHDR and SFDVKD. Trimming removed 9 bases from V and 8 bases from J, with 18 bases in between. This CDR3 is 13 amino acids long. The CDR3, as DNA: TGTGCCACCTCCCGGGGAGGGGGGTCCGAAGCTTTCTTT. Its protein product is CATSRGGGSEAFF.

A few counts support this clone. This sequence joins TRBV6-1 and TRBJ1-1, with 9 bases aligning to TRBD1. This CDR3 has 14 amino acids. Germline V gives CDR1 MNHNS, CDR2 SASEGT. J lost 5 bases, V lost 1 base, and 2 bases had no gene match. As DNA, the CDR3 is TGTGCCAGCAGTGAAGGGGACAGGGTGACTGAAGCTTTCTTT. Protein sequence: CASSEGDRVTEAFF.

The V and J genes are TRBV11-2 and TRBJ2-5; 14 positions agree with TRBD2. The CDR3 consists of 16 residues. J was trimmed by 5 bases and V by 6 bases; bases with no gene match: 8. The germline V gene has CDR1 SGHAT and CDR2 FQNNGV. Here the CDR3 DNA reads TGTGCCAGCAGTCCGGGACTAGCGGGAGATGGTGAGACCCAGTACTTC. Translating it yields CASSPGLAGDGETQYF.

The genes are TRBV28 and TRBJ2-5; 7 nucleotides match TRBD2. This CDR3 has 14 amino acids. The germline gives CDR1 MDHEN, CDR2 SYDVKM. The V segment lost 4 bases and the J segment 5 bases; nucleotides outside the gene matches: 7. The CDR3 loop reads CASSYSGGRETQYF. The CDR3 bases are TGTGCCAGCAGTTACTCGGGGGGAAGGGAGACCCAGTACTTC.

Written as DNA, the CDR3 is TGTGCCAGCGCCCTGGCCGGGGAGACCCAGTACTTC. This gives the protein CASALAGETQYF. This chain connects TRBV2 to TRBJ2-5; D unclear. Trimming took 8 bases from V and 5 from J, leaving 12 bases between them. The CDR3 length is 12 residues. Germline values: CDR1 SNHLY, CDR2 FYNNEI. Together with reference TRBV2 and TRBJ2-5, the CDR3 gives the full variable domain: EPEVTQTPSHQVTQMGQEVILRCVPISNHLYFYWYRQILGQKVEFLVSFYNNEISEKSEIFDDQFSVERPDGSNFTLKIRSTKLEDSAMYFCASALAGETQYFGPGTRLLVL.

The chain's CDR3 is CASSPGWNSGANVLTF. The CDR3 nucleotides read TGTGCCAGCAGTCCAGGTTGGAACTCTGGGGCCAACGTCCTGACTTTC. The chain combines TRBV28 with TRBJ2-6, with unresolved D. Trimming shortened V by 5 bases and J by 0 bases, and 11 bases separated the two germline ends. Germline V gene sequence: CDR1 MDHEN, CDR2 SYDVKM. The CDR3 runs 16 residues.

Written as DNA, the CDR3 is TGTGCCAGCCGAACGGGATGGGAGACCCAGTACTTC. It is translated as CASRTGWETQYF. This chain connects TRBV18 to TRBJ2-5; D is possibly TRBD2 (5 bases). Trimming cost V 8 bases and J 5 bases, with 12 bases left between them. Germline V gene data show CDR1 as KGHSH and CDR2 as LQKENI. The CDR3 extends over 12 amino acids.

CDR3 coding DNA: TGTGCCAGCAGAAGACAGGGGGTGGCCACTGAAGCTTTCTTT. Translating it yields CASRRQGVATEAFF. The chain links TRBV2 to TRBJ1-1, with TRBD1 matching over 9 bases. There are 14 residues in the CDR3. The V and J ends lost 6 bases and 4 bases, in that order; junction bases with no gene match: 6. Germline V gives CDR1 SNHLY, CDR2 FYNNEI.

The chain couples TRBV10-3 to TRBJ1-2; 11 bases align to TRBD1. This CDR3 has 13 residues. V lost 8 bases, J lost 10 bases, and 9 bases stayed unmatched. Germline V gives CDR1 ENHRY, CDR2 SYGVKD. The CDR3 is CAILDRDRGDYTF. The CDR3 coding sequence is TGTGCCATCTTGGATCGGGACAGGGGGGACTACACCTTC.

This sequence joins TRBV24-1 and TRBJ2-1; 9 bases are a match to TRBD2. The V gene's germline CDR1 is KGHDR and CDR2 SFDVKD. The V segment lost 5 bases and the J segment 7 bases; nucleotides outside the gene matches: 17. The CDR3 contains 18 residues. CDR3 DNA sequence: TGTGCCACCAGTGTTGGAAATAGCGGGGGTGCGAGATGGAATGAGCAGTTCTTC. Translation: CATSVGNSGGARWNEQFF.

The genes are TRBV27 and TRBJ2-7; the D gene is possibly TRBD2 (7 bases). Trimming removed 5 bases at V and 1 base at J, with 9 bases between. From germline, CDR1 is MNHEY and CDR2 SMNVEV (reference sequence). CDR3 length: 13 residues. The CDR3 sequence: CASSGGASYEQYF. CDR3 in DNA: TGTGCCAGCAGTGGGGGGGCATCCTACGAGCAGTACTTC.

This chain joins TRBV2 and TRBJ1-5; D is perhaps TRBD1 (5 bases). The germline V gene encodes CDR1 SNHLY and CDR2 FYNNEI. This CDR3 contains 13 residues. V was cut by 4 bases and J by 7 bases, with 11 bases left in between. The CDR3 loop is CASSVTKGQPQHF. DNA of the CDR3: TGTGCCAGCAGTGTTACAAAGGGGCAGCCCCAGCATTTT.

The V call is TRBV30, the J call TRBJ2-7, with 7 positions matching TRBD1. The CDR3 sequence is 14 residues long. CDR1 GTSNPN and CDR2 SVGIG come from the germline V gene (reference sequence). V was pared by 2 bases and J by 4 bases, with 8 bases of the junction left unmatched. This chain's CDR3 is CAWSTGQPTYEQYF. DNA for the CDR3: TGTGCCTGGAGTACGGGACAGCCTACTTACGAGCAGTACTTC.

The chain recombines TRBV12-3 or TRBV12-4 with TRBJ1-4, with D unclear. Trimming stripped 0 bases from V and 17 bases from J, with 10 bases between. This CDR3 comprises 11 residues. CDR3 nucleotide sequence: TGTGCCAGCAGTTTAGCGGGCCCCACTTTTTTT. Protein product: CASSLAGPTFF.

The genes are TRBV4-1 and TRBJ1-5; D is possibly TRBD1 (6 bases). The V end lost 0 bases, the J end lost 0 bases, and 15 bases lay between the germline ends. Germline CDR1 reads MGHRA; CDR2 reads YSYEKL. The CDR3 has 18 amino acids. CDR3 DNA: TGCGCCAGCAGCCAAGAGAGCCCTCAGGGGTATAGCAATCAGCCCCAGCATTTT. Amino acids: CASSQESPQGYSNQPQHF.

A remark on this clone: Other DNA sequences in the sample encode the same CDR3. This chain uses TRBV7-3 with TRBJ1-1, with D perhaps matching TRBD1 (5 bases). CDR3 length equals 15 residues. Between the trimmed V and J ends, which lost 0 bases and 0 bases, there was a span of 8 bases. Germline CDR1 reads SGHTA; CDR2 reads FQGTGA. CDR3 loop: CASSLTRGMNTEAFF. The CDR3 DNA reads TGTGCCAGCAGCTTAACTAGGGGCATGAACACTGAAGCTTTCTTT.

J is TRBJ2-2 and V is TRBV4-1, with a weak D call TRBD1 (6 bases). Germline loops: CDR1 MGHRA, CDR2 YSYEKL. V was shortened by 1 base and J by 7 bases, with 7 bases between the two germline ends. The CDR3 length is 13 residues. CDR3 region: CASSQVGGGELFF. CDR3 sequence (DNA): TGCGCCAGCAGCCAAGTAGGGGGCGGGGAGCTGTTTTTT.

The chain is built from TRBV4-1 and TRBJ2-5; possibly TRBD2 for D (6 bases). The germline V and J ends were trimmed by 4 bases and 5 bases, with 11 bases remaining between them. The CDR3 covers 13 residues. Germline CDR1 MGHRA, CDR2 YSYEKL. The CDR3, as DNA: TGCGCCAGCAGCCTCGGGACTCGGGAGACCCAGTACTTC. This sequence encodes CASSLGTRETQYF.

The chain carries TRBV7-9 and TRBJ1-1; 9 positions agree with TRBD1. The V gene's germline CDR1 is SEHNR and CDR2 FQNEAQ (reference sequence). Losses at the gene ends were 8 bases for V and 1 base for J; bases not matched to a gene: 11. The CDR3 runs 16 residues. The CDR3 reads CASRRDRGGQNTEAFF. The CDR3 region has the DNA TGTGCCAGCCGGAGAGACAGGGGGGGACAGAACACTGAAGCTTTCTTT. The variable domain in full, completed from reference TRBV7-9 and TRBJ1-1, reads DTGVSQNPRHKITKRGQNVTFRCDPISEHNRLYWYRQTLGQGPEFLTYFQNEAQLEKSRLLSDRFSAERPKGSFSTLEIQRTEQGDSAMYLCASRRDRGGQNTEAFFGQGTRLTVV.

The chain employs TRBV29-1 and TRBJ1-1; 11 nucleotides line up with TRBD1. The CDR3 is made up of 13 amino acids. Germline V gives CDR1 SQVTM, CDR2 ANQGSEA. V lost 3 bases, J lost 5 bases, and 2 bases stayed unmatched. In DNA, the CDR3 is TGCAGCGTTGAGGGACAGGGGGTGACTGAAGCTTTCTTT. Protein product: CSVEGQGVTEAFF. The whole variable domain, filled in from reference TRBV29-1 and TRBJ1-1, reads SAVISQKPSRDICQRGTSLTIQCQVDSQVTMMFWYRQQPGQSLTLIATANQGSEATYESGFVIDKFPISRPNLTFSTLTVSNMSPEDSSIYLCSVEGQGVTEAFFGQGTRLTVV.

CDR3 nucleotides: TGTGCCAGCAGCACCCCCGGGACAGGACTAAACTATGGCTACACCTTC. The encoded protein is CASSTPGTGLNYGYTF. The chain combines TRBV28 with TRBJ1-2; 8 bases align to TRBD1. The germline gives CDR1 MDHEN, CDR2 SYDVKM. The trim removed 6 bases at V and 2 bases at J, leaving 11 bases unmatched. The CDR3 runs to 16 residues.